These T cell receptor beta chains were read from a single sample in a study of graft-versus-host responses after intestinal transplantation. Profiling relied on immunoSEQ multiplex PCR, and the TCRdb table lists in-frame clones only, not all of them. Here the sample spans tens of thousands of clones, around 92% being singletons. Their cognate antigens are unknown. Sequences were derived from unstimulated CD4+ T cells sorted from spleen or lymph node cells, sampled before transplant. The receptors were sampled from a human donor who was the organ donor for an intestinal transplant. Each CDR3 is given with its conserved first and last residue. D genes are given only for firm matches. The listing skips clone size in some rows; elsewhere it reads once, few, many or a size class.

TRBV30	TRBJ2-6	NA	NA	CAWRSGGTGANVLTF	TGTGCCTGGAGGAGTGGAGGGACTGGGGCCAACGTCCTGACTTTC
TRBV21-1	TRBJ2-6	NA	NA	CASSTGAGAGANVLTF	TGTGCCAGCAGCACTGGAGCTGGAGCTGGGGCCAACGTCCTGACTTTC
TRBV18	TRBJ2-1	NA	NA	CASSRTLSSYNEQFF	TGTGCCAGCTCACGCACCCTGAGCTCCTACAATGAGCAGTTCTTC
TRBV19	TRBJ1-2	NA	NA	CASRGIANYGYTF	TGTGCCAGCAGGGGAATCGCTAACTATGGCTACACCTTC
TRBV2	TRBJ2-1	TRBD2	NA	CASSGGSGRATNEQFF	TGTGCCAGCAGTGGGGGTAGCGGGAGGGCCACGAATGAGCAGTTCTTC
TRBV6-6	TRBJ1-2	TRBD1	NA	CASSQGAWYGYTF	TGTGCCAGCAGTCAGGGGGCTTGGTATGGCTACACCTTC
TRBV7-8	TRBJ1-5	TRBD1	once	CASSLRDRDNQPQHF	TGTGCCAGCAGCCTCCGGGACAGGGACAATCAGCCCCAGCATTTT
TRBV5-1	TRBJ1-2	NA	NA	CASSLDRNYGYTF	TGCGCCAGCAGCTTGGACCGGAACTATGGCTACACCTTC
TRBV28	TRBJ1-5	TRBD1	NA	CASSPSTGASNQPQHF	TGTGCCAGCAGTCCATCGACAGGGGCCAGCAATCAGCCCCAGCATTTT
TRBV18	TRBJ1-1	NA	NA	CASFHEHPQVDTEAFF	TGTGCCAGCTTTCATGAGCACCCTCAAGTGGACACTGAAGCTTTCTTT
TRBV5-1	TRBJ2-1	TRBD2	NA	CASSLEGGRADEQFF	TGCGCCAGCAGCTTGGAGGGCGGGAGGGCCGATGAGCAGTTCTTC
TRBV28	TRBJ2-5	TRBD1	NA	CASSLSGGRGETQYF	TGTGCCAGCAGTTTATCAGGGGGCAGAGGGGAGACCCAGTACTTC
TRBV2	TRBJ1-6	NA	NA	CASNVRGLSSSYNSPLHF	TGTGCCAGCAACGTCAGGGGCCTCTCGAGCTCCTATAATTCACCCCTCCACTTT
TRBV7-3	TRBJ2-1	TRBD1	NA	CASSTLPGQSSYNEQFF	TGTGCCAGCAGCACCCTACCGGGACAGAGCTCCTACAATGAGCAGTTCTTC
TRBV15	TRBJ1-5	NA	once	CATSRDQGRPQHF	TGTGCCACCAGCAGAGATCAGGGCAGGCCCCAGCATTTT
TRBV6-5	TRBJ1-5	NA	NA	CASSLGGSNQPQHF	TGTGCCAGCAGTTTGGGGGGAAGCAATCAGCCCCAGCATTTT
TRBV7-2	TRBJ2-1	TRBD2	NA	CASSRSGGTYNEQFF	TGTGCCAGCTCCAGATCCGGGGGGACCTACAATGAGCAGTTCTTC
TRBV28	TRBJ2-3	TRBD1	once	CASSRDRDTDTQYF	TGTGCCAGCAGCCGGGACAGAGACACAGATACGCAGTATTTT
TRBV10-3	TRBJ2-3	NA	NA	CAISEGAVLGTDTQYF	TGTGCCATCAGTGAAGGCGCCGTTCTAGGCACAGATACGCAGTATTTT
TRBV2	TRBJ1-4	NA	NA	CASGPWRETNEKLFF	TGTGCCAGCGGTCCCTGGAGGGAGACTAATGAAAAACTGTTTTTT
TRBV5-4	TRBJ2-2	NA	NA	CASSKRPETGELFF	TGTGCCAGCAGCAAGCGGCCTGAGACCGGGGAGCTGTTTTTT
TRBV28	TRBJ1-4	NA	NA	CASSLGGGNEKLFF	TGTGCCAGCAGTTTAGGGGGGGGTAATGAAAAACTGTTTTTT
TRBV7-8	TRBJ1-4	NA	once	CASSLLRVRIPNEKLFF	TGTGCCAGCAGCTTACTGCGCGTCCGTATCCCTAATGAAAAACTGTTTTTT
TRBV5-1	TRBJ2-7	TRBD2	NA	CASSLVASGNRYEQYF	TGCGCCAGCAGCTTGGTGGCTAGCGGGAATAGGTACGAGCAGTACTTC
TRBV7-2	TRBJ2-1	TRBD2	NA	CASSLLAGGSGNEQFF	TGTGCCAGCAGCCTACTAGCGGGAGGGAGTGGGAATGAGCAGTTCTTC
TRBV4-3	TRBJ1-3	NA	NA	CASSHSSGVRSGNTIYF	TGCGCCAGCAGCCACTCATCCGGGGTCCGCTCTGGAAACACCATATATTTT
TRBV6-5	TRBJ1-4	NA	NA	CASSYGGANEKLFF	TGTGCCAGCAGTTACGGGGGGGCTAATGAAAAACTGTTTTTT